What follows is one T cell receptor beta chain and its context. RNA was extracted and reverse transcribed into cDNA as the sequencing template. Here immunoSEQ multiplex PCR was the method, and the copy in TCRdb shows in-frame clones only, minus some. In the table there are hundreds of thousands of clones, just over 65% of which are singletons. The sample belongs to a study of CD8+ T cells in alopecia areata. The treatment is: oral pan-JAK inhibitor, 5-10 mg twice daily. The ends lost 0 bases at V and 5 bases at J; junction bases unmatched: 3. CDR3 size: 15 residues. CDR1 and CDR2 (germline): SNHLY, FYNNEI.

This chain joins TRBV2 and TRBJ1-5; TRBD1 matches 8 bases. This receptor was taken from a human donor with alopecia areata. Sequencing used CD4+ T cells sorted from blood, obtained around week 42, from a patient treated with tofacitinib. The CDR3 is CASSEARTGYQPQHF. CDR3 nucleotides: TGTGCCAGCAGTGAAGCCCGGACAGGGTATCAGCCCCAGCATTTT.